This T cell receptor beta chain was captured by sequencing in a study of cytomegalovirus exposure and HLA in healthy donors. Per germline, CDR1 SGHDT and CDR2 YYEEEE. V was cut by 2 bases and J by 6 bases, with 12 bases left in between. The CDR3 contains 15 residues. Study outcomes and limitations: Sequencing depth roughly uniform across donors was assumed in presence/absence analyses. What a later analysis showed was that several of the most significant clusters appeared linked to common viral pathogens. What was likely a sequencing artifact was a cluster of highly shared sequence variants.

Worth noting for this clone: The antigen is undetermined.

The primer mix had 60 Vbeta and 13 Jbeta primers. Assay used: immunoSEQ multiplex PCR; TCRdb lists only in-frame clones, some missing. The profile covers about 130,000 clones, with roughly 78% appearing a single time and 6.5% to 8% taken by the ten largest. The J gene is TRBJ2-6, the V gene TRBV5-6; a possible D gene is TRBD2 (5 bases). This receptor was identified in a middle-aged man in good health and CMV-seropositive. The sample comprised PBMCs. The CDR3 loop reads CASSLAAGEANVLTF. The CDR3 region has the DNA TGTGCCAGCAGCTTAGCGGCAGGAGAGGCCAACGTCCTGACTTTC. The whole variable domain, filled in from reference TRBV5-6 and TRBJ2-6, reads DAGVTQSPTHLIKTRGQQVTLRCSPKSGHDTVSWYQQALGQGPQFIFQYYEEEERQRGNFPDRFSGHQFPNYSSELNVNALLLGDSALYLCASSLAAGEANVLTFGAGSRLTVL.